This T cell receptor beta chain was sequenced during a study of T cells in Graves' hyperthyroidism and ophthalmopathy. The hyperthyroidism patients had all been newly diagnosed, and their disease duration was under 2 months. Their ages ranged from 18 to 65 years. The TCR beta CDR3 regions underwent amplification using RNA transcripts as the source. During a first-round RT-PCR of the TCR CDR3, the HTBI primer set was used. TCRdb re-called the multiplex PCR reads with MiXCR, one entry per CDR3 protein. The repertoire consists of a few hundred thousand distinct CDR3 sequences, with around 42% occurring once and the leading ten covering roughly 8.2%. J lost 7 bases, V lost 5 bases, and 20 bases had no gene match. Germline V gives CDR1 SGHTA, CDR2 FQGNSA. The CDR3 sequence is 18 residues long. Study-level findings and limits: Progression to ophthalmopathy was predicted a median of 6.5 months early. Expanded thyroid clonotypes (above 0.001) were mostly also found in blood.

In the case of this clonotype: Antigen: not known. A much larger clone sits a single nucleotide away, making a read error possible.

The source material was peripheral blood or thyroid tissue (not recorded which). The V gene is TRBV7-2, the J gene TRBJ2-5; 9 bases are shared with TRBD2. This receptor was taken from a woman aged 18-30 years with Graves' hyperthyroidism. The CDR3 loop is CASSQDSWNSGGGGTQYF. The CDR3 bases are TGTGCCAGCAGCCAAGATTCCTGGAATAGCGGGGGCGGAGGGACCCAGTACTTC.